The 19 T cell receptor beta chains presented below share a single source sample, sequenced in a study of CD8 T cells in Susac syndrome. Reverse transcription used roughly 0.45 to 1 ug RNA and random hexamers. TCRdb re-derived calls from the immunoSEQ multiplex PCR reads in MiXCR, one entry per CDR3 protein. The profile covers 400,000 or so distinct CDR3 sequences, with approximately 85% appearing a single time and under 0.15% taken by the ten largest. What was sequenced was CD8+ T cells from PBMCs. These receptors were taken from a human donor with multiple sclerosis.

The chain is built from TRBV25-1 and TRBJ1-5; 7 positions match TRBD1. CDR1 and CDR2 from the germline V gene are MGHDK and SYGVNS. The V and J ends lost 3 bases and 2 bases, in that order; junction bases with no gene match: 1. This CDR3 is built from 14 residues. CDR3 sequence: CASSDTGGNQPQHF. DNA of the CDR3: TGTGCCAGCAGTGATACAGGGGGCAATCAGCCCCAGCATTTT.

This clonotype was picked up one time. CDR3 loop: CSARDQRSSGALYEQYF. The DNA of the CDR3 is TGCAGTGCTAGAGATCAGAGGTCTAGCGGGGCCTTATACGAGCAGTACTTC. V is TRBV20-1 and J is TRBJ2-7; 9 bases are shared with TRBD2. Germline CDR1 is DFQATT and CDR2 is SNEGSKA (reference sequence). The trim removed 0 bases at V and 4 bases at J, leaving 13 bases unmatched. This CDR3 has 17 residues.

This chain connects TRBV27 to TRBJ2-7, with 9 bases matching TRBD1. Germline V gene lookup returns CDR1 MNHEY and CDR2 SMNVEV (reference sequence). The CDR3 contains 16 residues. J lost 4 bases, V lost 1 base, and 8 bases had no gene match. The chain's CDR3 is CASSLFWDRVRYEQYF. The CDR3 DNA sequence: TGTGCCAGCAGTTTATTCTGGGACAGGGTCCGGTACGAGCAGTACTTC.

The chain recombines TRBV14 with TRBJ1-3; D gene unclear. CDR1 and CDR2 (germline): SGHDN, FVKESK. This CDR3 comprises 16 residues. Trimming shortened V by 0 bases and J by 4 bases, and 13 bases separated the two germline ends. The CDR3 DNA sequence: TGTGCCAGCAGCCAAGATGGACGGGTGGGCGGAAACACCATATATTTT. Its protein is CASSQDGRVGGNTIYF.

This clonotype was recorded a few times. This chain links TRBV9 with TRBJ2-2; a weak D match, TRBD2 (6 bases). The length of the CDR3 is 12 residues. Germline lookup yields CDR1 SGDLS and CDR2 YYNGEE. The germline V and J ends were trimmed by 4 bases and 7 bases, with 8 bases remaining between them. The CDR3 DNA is TGTGCCAGCAGCCCCGGGGGCGGGGAGCTGTTTTTT. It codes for CASSPGGGELFF.

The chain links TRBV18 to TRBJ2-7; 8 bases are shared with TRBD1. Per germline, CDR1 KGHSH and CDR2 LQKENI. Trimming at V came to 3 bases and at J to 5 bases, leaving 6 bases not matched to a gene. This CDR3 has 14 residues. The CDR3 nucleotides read TGTGCCAGCTCACCGGAGACAGGGGCCGACGAGCAGTACTTC. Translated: CASSPETGADEQYF.

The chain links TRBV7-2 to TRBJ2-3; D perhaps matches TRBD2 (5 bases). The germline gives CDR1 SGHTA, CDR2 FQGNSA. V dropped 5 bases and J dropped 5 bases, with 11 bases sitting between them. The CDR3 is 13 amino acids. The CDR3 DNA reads TGTGCCAGCAGCCCCCCCGGAGGAGATACGCAGTATTTT. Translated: CASSPPGGDTQYF.

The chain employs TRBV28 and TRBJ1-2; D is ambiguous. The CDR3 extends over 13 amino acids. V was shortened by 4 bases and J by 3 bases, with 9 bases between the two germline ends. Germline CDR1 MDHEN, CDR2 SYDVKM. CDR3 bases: TGTGCCAGCAGTTCTAGCGAGGACTATGGCTACACCTTC. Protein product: CASSSSEDYGYTF.

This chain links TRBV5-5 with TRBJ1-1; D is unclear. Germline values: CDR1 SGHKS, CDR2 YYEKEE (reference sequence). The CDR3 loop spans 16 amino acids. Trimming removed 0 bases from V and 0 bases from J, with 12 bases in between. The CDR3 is CASSLEAATMNTEAFF. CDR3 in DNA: TGTGCCAGCAGCTTGGAGGCAGCGACAATGAACACTGAAGCTTTCTTT.

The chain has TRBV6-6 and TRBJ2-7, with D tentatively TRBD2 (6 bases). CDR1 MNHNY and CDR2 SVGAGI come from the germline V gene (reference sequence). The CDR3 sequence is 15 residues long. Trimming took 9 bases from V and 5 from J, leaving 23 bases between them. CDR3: CASTLRGLLFHEQYF. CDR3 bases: TGTGCCAGTACCCTTAGGGGACTTCTCTTCCACGAGCAGTACTTC.

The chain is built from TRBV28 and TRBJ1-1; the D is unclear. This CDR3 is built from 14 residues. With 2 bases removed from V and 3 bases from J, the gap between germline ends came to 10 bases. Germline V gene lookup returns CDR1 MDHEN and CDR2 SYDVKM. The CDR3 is CASSLRLGYTEAFF. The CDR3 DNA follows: TGTGCCAGCAGTTTACGCCTGGGGTACACTGAAGCTTTCTTT.

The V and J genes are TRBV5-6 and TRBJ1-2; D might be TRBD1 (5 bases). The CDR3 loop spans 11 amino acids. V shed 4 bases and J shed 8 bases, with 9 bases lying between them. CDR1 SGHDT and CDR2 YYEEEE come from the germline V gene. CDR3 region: CASSQTGGYTF. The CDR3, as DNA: TGTGCCAGCAGCCAAACAGGAGGCTACACCTTC.

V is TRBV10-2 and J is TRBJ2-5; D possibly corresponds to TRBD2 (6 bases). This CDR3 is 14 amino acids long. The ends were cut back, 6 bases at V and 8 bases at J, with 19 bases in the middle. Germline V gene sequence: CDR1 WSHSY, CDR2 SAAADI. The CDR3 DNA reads TGCGCCAGCAGCGGGACTCCCGGGGGATCTACCCAGTACTTC. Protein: CASSGTPGGSTQYF.

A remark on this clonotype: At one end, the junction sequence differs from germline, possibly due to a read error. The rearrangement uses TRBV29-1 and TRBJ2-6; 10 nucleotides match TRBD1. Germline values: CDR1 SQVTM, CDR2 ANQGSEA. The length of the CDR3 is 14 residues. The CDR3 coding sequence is TGCAGCTCTGCCGAGGGGACAGGGGCAAACGTCCTGACTTTC. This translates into CSSAEGTGANVLTF.

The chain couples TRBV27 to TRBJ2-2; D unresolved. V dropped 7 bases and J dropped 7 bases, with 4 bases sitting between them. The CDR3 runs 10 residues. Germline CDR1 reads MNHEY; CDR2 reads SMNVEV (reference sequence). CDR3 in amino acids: CASMGGELFF. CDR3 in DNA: TGTGCCAGCATGGGCGGGGAGCTGTTTTTT.

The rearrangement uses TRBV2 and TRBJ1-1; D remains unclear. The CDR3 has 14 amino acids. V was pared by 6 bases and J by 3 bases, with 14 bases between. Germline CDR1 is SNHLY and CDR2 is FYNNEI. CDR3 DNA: TGTGCCAGCAGGAATGACCCGGGCCACACTGAAGCTTTCTTT. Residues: CASRNDPGHTEAFF.

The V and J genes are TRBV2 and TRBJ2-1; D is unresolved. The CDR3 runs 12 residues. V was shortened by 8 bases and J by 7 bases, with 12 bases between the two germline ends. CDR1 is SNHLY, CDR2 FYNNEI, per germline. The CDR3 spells CASCGQGNEQFF. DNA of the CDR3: TGTGCCAGCTGCGGTCAAGGGAATGAGCAGTTCTTC.

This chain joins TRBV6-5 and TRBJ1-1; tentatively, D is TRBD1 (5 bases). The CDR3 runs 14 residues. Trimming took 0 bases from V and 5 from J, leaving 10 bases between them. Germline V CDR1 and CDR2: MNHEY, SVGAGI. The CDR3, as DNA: TGTGCCAGCAGTTACTCGGGACCGCGGACTGAAGCTTTCTTT. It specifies CASSYSGPRTEAFF.

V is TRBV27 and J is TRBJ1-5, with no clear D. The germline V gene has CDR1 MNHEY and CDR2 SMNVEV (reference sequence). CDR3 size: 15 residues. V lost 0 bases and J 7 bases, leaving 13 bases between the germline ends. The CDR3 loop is CASSLSPPPGQPQHF. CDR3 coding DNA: TGTGCCAGCAGTTTATCCCCCCCTCCGGGACAGCCCCAGCATTTT.